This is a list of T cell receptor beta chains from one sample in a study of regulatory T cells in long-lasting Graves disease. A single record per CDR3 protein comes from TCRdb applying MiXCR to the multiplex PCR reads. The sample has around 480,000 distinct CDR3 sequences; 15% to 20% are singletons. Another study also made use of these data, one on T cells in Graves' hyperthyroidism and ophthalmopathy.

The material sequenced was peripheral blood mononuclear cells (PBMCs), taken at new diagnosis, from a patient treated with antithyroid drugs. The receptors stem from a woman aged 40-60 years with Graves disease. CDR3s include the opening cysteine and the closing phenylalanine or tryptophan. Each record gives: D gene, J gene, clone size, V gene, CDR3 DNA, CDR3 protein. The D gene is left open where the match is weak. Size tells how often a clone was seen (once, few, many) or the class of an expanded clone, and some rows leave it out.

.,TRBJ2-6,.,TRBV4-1,TGTGCCAGCAGCCAAGAAGGGAGCTCTGGGGCCAACGTCCTGACTTTC,CASSQEGSSGANVLTF
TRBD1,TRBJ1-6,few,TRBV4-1,TGCGCCAGCAGCCAAGGGGTCCGAGGACAGGGTCTAAATTCACCCCTCCACTTT,CASSQGVRGQGLNSPLHF
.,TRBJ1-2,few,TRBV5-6,TGTGCCAGCAGCTTGGGAGGGGCTGCTAACTATGGCTACACCTTC,CASSLGGAANYGYTF
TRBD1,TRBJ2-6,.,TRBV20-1,TGCAGTGCTAGTCAGGGGGCGGGGGGGGCCAACGTCCTGACTTTC,CSASQGAGGANVLTF
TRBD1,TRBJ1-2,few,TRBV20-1,TGCAGTGCTCGAGGGGGCAGCAATGGCTACACCTTC,CSARGGSNGYTF
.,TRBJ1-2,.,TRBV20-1,TGCAGTGCTAGTCTGATGGGGGCTGGCTATGGCTACACCTTC,CSASLMGAGYGYTF
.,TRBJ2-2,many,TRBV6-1,TGTGCCAGCCCCATGCTTCCAGGGGTCGACACCGGGGAGCTGTTTTTT,CASPMLPGVDTGELFF
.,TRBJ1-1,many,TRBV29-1,TGCAGCACCGACGGGGAGGGCACTGAAGCTTTCTTT,CSTDGEGTEAFF
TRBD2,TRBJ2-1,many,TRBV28,TGTGCCAGCAGTCCGCTAGCGGGGGAGTACAATGAGCAGTTCTTC,CASSPLAGEYNEQFF
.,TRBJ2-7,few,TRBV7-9,TGTGCCAGCAGCTTCGCAGGGGACTACGAGCAGTACTTC,CASSFAGDYEQYF
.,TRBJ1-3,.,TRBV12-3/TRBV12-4,TGTGCCAGCAGAATCCCGGGAAACACCATATATTTT,CASRIPGNTIYF
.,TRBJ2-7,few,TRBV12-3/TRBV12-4,TGTGCCAGCAGTCCTTGGACAGCCTTGGAGGGGGGCGAGCAGTACTTC,CASSPWTALEGGEQYF
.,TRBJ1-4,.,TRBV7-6,TGTGCCAGCAGCCCTAGTTTCAATGAAAAACTGTTTTTT,CASSPSFNEKLFF
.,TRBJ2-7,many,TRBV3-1,TGTGCCAGCAGCCGACAGCCCGGGGCCTACGAGCAGTACTTC,CASSRQPGAYEQYF
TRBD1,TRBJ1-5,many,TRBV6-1,TGTGCCAGCAGCGAAGGGACAGGGAGTCAGCCCCAGCATTTT,CASSEGTGSQPQHF
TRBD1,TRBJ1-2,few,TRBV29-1,TGCAGCGTTGAGGGGACAGCATACGATGGCTACACCTTC,CSVEGTAYDGYTF
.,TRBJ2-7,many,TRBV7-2,TGTGCCAGCAGCTCACCGGGACGCTTGGCCTACGAGCAGTACTTC,CASSSPGRLAYEQYF